These T cell receptor beta chains were read from a single sample in a study of blood T cells in healthy people across ages. TCRdb itself ran the 5' RACE reads through MiXCR, one entry per CDR3 protein. The sample holds more than 800,000 distinct CDR3 sequences; around 28% are singletons and the top ten take around a sixth. Input material: blood. Receptors originate from an elderly woman in good health. Both conserved end residues are part of each CDR3. D genes are given only for firm matches. Where a row states a size, it is once, few, many or the class of an expanded clone; other rows omit it.

clone_size v_call d_call cdr3_aa
many TRBV7-6 TRBD1 CASSFLPTGNEQFF
many TRBV11-2 . CASSFRGGGYTF
. TRBV20-1 . CSARGGKANQPQHF
. TRBV6-5 . CASSYAHSTDTQYF
few TRBV27 TRBD1 CASSLRTGTSEKLFF
. TRBV3-1 . CASSQSLLGGEQFF
. TRBV2 . CASSTIEGGKNIQYF
. TRBV5-1 TRBD1 CASSLGYRGHLNTEAFF
many TRBV29-1 TRBD1 CSVGQGDTNEQFF
many TRBV4-1 . CASSQENQETQYF
many TRBV21-1 . CASSIRRKVGTDTQYF
many TRBV20-1 TRBD2 CSAFQLAGDQETQYF
. TRBV5-1 . CASSLRGGVGSPLHF
many TRBV6-5 TRBD1 CASSLGGTGGNEQFF
. TRBV20-1 . CSARATYRRFEQYF
once TRBV14 TRBD2 CASSQDILLAGSSEQFF
. TRBV20-1 . CSARMGNYEQFF
. TRBV2 . CASSEPQIKTQETQYF
few TRBV30 . CAWSAENTDTQYF
. TRBV20-1 TRBD2 CSARGVAGRDEQFF
many TRBV20-1 . CSARDSPGNQPQHF
. TRBV7-7 . CASSLDSSDTQYF
. TRBV20-1 . CSARSTSKNIQYF
many TRBV4-3 TRBD2 CASSQDSPTRLAGGLTDTQYF
. TRBV2 TRBD2 CASSEDASGGYNEQFF
. TRBV7-9 TRBD1 CASSPADTGADTQYF
few TRBV27 TRBD2 CASSHLAGAYERYF
many TRBV7-2 . CASSKEGWANEKLFF
many TRBV11-2 . CASSSRTDAYGYTF
. TRBV7-2 . CASSLDTGRPYGYTF
. TRBV10-3 . CAISESQAAGQPQHF
many TRBV2 . CASSVQGPATNEKLFF
many TRBV4-3 TRBD1 CASSHRTGDEQFF
many TRBV5-5 . CASSLDQGSETQYF
many TRBV6-2/TRBV6-3 . CASSYSDRYEQYF
. TRBV20-1 TRBD1 CSARAGTGGTGELFF
many TRBV5-5 TRBD1 CASSSAGGQETQYF
many TRBV5-1 . CASSLGEGEGNQPQHF
many TRBV6-1 . CASTSPGHRGPYGYTF
few TRBV29-1 . CSVEDIQYGYTF
many TRBV11-3 . CASSLGSSSWANVLTF